This T cell receptor (beta chain) comes out of a study of radiation and T cells in renal cell carcinoma. Study observations and caveats: In blood, top tumor clones expanded by 2 weeks, shrinking by 4.

Time point: blood 2 weeks post-SBRT. Treatment meaning: 15 Gy SBRT to primary tumor, nephrectomy 4 weeks later. For this clone: What it binds is not known.

Using immunoSEQ multiplex PCR, the repertoire was profiled, and TCRdb retains in-frame clones only, with some absent. This table has some 80,000 clones, 80% to 90% appearing once. V lost 4 bases, J lost 1 base, and 6 bases stayed unmatched. Germline V CDR1 and CDR2: MGHRA, YSYEKL. CDR3 length: 16 amino acids. The sequencing used blood, collected from a patient whose treatment included radiotherapy and nephrectomy. The chain uses TRBV4-1 and TRBJ2-2; 7 bases match TRBD1. This clonotype originated in a woman in her forties or fifties with renal cell carcinoma. The CDR3 region has the DNA TGCGCCAGCAGCCTCGGGACAGCGGAGAACACCGGGGAGCTGTTTTTT. Translating it yields CASSLGTAENTGELFF.